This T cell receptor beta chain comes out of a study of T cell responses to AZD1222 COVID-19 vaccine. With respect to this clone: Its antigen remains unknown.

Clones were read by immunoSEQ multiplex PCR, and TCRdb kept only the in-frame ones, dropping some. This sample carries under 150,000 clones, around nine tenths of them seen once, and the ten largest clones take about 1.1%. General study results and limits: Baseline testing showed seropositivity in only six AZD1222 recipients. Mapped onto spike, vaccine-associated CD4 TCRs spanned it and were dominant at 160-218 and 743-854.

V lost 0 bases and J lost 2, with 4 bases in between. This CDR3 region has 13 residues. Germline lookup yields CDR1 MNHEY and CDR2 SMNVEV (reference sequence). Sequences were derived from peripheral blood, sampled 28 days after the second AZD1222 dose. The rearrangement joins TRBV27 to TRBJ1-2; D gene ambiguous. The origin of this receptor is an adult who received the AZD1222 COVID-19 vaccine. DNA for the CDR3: TGTGCCAGCAGTTTATCGGGAAACTATGGCTACACCTTC. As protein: CASSLSGNYGYTF.